This TCR beta chain was profiled in a study of PD-1 blockade in classical Hodgkin lymphoma. Findings and caveats of the study: The authors excluded patients who started nivolumab under 1 year after ASCT.

CDR1 and CDR2 from the germline V gene are GTSNPN and SVGIG (reference sequence). V shed 1 base, J shed 4 bases, and the junction held 6 bases outside the gene matches. This CDR3 is 14 amino acids long. Clones were read by immunoSEQ multiplex PCR, and TCRdb kept only the in-frame ones, dropping some. In the table there are over 10,000 clones, 80% to 95% of which are singletons. Every patient was affected by relapse after autologous stem cell transplantation, while exposure to brentuximab vedotin was not uniform. On this clone itself: The target antigen is unknown.

Sequenced here: peripheral blood mononuclear cells (PBMCs), sampled at baseline. The receptor's source is a human donor with classical Hodgkin lymphoma. The V gene is TRBV30, the J gene TRBJ1-1, with 7 nucleotides matching TRBD1. Here the CDR3 reads CAWSAQGGFTEAFF. DNA of the CDR3: TGTGCCTGGAGTGCCCAGGGGGGATTCACTGAAGCTTTCTTT.